This T cell receptor beta chain is drawn from a study of T cell responses to AZD1222 COVID-19 vaccine. General study points: Females outnumbered males among donors, who were mostly white British; clonal diversity was possibly underestimated.

Sequenced by immunoSEQ multiplex PCR; TCRdb stores in-frame clones only, minus some. There are 90,000 to 150,000 clones in the sample; 85% to 90% occur only once, and approximately 16% lies in the top ten. Comments on this clone: The target antigen is unknown.

Material: peripheral blood, obtained 28 days after the second AZD1222 dose. The sequence came from an adult who received the AZD1222 COVID-19 vaccine.

In nucleotides, the CDR3 is TGTGCCAGCAGTGAATATGGGACAGGATATGGCTACACCTTC. It is translated as CASSEYGTGYGYTF. The chain carries TRBV25-1 and TRBJ1-2; 8 bases fit TRBD1. Germline CDR1 reads MGHDK; CDR2 reads SYGVNS. V was clipped by 0 bases and J by 5 bases; unmatched bases: 2. CDR3 length equals 14 residues.